These T cell receptor beta chains were read from a single sample in a study of regulatory T cells in long-lasting Graves disease. TCRdb reprocessed the multiplex PCR reads via MiXCR and lists one record per CDR3 protein. The profile shows just over 600,000 distinct CDR3 sequences, less than 20% of them singletons. The same sample was also studied in work on T cells in Graves' hyperthyroidism and ophthalmopathy.

This material consisted of peripheral blood mononuclear cells (PBMCs), taken at new diagnosis, from a patient treated with antithyroid drugs. Every receptor here comes from a woman in her twenties or thirties with Graves disease. Each CDR3 is given with its conserved first and last residue. Each record gives: V gene, CDR3 protein.

TRBV7-9	CASSPMDRGGNNEQFF
TRBV29-1	CSARTRPNTQYF
TRBV27	CASSLGTGDGYIF
TRBV12-3/TRBV12-4	CASSSAGVSNQPQHF
TRBV19	CASSPGQGVLYNEQFF
TRBV3-1	CASSIRGKGQETQYF
TRBV27	CASRLYSNQPQHF
TRBV27	CASRERGNEQFF
TRBV6-1	CASSGQGALEKLFF
TRBV4-1	CASSQGWGQAGGGYTF
TRBV28	CASSPGQNQETQYF
TRBV20-1	CSVASSGAPVGYNEQFF
TRBV20-1	CSASPTGSYEQYF
TRBV2	CASRPRRLNTEAFF
TRBV15	CATSRDRDLLGYEQYF
TRBV28	CASSLKSVLVAYNEQFF
TRBV20-1	CSARVSKGIRLYEQFF
TRBV16	CASSQSFSEYGYTF
TRBV20-1	CSARDPAGAIEETQYF
TRBV12-3/TRBV12-4	CASSWGDRGLSEGNTIYF
TRBV12-3/TRBV12-4	CASSLEGNPYDQYF
TRBV11-3	CASSFISGSFTGELFF
TRBV28	CASRFRGYEQYF
TRBV19	CASRDLGGEKETQYF
TRBV30	CAWSVVAAGELFF
TRBV7-9	CASSLSAGGEKLFF
TRBV7-6	CASSLGGAGGFYEQYF
TRBV6-5	CASSYLPLAGGKTQYF
TRBV6-1	CASSPDRYSGNTIYF
TRBV12-3/TRBV12-4	CASSLAYRGNSPLHF
TRBV2	CASSVGTGGYETQYF
TRBV5-4	CASSLVGALNTEAFF
TRBV30	CAWNMGVQPQHF
TRBV28	CASSGLETGGTTNEKLFF
TRBV5-6	CASSPPRGSGYTF
TRBV7-2	CASSPARRRETVQYF
TRBV20-1	CSARTSDNEQFF
TRBV27	CASSSVDRGLYEQYF
TRBV20-1	CSASTYELAGVESEQFF